What follows are 5 T cell receptor beta chains derived from one specimen sequenced in a study of cytomegalovirus exposure and HLA in healthy donors. A multiplex PCR was run with 60 Vbeta primers and 13 Jbeta primers. Method: immunoSEQ multiplex PCR; TCRdb's copy keeps in-frame clones and lacks some. The repertoire holds under 150,000 clones, roughly three quarters seen once, with approximately 1.6% in the top ten. Sequencing used PBMCs. These receptors were obtained from a young woman in good health and CMV-seronegative.

J is TRBJ1-1 and V is TRBV5-5; 7 nucleotides align to TRBD1. The V gene's germline CDR1 is SGHKS and CDR2 YYEKEE (reference sequence). The CDR3 runs to 15 residues. Trimming removed 3 bases from V and 0 bases from J; junction bases left unmatched: 5. Written as DNA, the CDR3 is TGTGCCAGCAGCTCACTGGGACAGCTGAACACTGAAGCTTTCTTT. This translates into CASSSLGQLNTEAFF. The full variable domain, its missing parts supplied by reference TRBV5-5 and TRBJ1-1, is DAGVTQSPTHLIKTRGQQVTLRCSPISGHKSVSWYQQVLGQGPQFIFQYYEKEERGRGNFPDRFSARQFPNYSSELNVNALLLGDSALYLCASSSLGQLNTEAFFGQGTRLTVV.

This chain joins TRBV6-5 and TRBJ1-2; D might be TRBD1 (5 bases). V was cut by 11 bases and J by 4 bases, with 14 bases left in between. The germline V gene encodes CDR1 MNHEY and CDR2 SVGAGI. The length of the CDR3 is 12 residues. The CDR3 DNA reads TGTGCCGTCCAAAGGGGCCGCTATGGCTACACCTTC. As protein: CAVQRGRYGYTF.

This clone was picked up one time. The genes are TRBV18 and TRBJ1-1, with TRBD1 as a possible D gene (6 bases). The germline V gene has CDR1 KGHSH and CDR2 LQKENI. The CDR3 is 15 amino acids. Trimming cost V 5 bases and J 3 bases, with 16 bases left between them. For the CDR3, the DNA is TGTGCCAGCTCAATCCGCGGGGGCTTGGACACTGAAGCTTTCTTT. Amino acid sequence: CASSIRGGLDTEAFF.

This chain links TRBV6-5 with TRBJ2-7; the match to TRBD2 covers 8 bases. The CDR3 is 15 amino acids. Germline lookup yields CDR1 MNHEY and CDR2 SVGAGI. V dropped 5 bases and J dropped 5; count of bases not matched to a gene: 11. The CDR3, as DNA: TGTGCCAGCAGTCCTCGGGGACTAGGTTCACACGAGCAGTACTTC. It encodes CASSPRGLGSHEQYF.

In its sample, this clone was seen a few times. In the same sample, other DNA sequences code for this CDR3. V gene TRBV5-6 combines with J gene TRBJ1-3, with 8 bases aligning to TRBD1. Germline V lookup: CDR1 SGHDT, CDR2 YYEEEE. The CDR3 is 15 residues long. V trimming: 4 bases; J trimming: 4 bases; junction bases outside the gene matches: 7. The CDR3 DNA sequence: TGTGCCAGCAGCCCGCAGGGGGCGCCGGGAAACACCATATATTTT. Protein: CASSPQGAPGNTIYF.